Presented here are 3 T cell receptor beta chains from one specimen sequenced in a study of shared T cell receptors in the human thymus. Data came from immunoSEQ multiplex PCR; TCRdb stores just in-frame clones and leaves some out. The sample consists of more than 550,000 clones, around 87% of them appearing once. This sample also belongs to another study, concerning human thymus T cells.

Sequenced sample: thymocytes. These receptors originate from a boy under three years old with a congenital heart defect.

The gene calls are TRBV11-3 and TRBJ2-7, with a weak D call TRBD1 (5 bases). Germline V gives CDR1 SGHNT, CDR2 YENEEA. This CDR3 comprises 14 residues. The V end was cut by 4 bases, the J end by 6 bases, with 16 bases between. The CDR3 DNA is TGTGCCAGCAGCTCACCTCGCAGGGTCCGCGAGCAGTACTTC. It codes for CASSSPRRVREQYF.

V usage is TRBV7-8 and J usage is TRBJ2-3, with 8 bases aligning to TRBD2. Per germline, CDR1 SGHVS and CDR2 FQNEAQ. Unmatched junction bases numbered 9, after V lost 5 bases and J lost 2 bases. The CDR3 loop spans 16 amino acids. This CDR3 reads CASSTPGGGPTDTQYF. The CDR3 bases are TGTGCCAGCAGCACCCCCGGCGGGGGGCCCACAGATACGCAGTATTTT.

This chain joins TRBV9 and TRBJ1-3; 7 nucleotides align to TRBD1. Germline loops: CDR1 SGDLS, CDR2 YYNGEE. V lost 3 bases to trimming and J lost 0 bases; unmatched junction nucleotides: 3. The CDR3 totals 15 residues. CDR3 DNA: TGTGCCAGCAGCGCCGACAGGGTCTCTGGAAACACCATATATTTT. It codes for CASSADRVSGNTIYF.